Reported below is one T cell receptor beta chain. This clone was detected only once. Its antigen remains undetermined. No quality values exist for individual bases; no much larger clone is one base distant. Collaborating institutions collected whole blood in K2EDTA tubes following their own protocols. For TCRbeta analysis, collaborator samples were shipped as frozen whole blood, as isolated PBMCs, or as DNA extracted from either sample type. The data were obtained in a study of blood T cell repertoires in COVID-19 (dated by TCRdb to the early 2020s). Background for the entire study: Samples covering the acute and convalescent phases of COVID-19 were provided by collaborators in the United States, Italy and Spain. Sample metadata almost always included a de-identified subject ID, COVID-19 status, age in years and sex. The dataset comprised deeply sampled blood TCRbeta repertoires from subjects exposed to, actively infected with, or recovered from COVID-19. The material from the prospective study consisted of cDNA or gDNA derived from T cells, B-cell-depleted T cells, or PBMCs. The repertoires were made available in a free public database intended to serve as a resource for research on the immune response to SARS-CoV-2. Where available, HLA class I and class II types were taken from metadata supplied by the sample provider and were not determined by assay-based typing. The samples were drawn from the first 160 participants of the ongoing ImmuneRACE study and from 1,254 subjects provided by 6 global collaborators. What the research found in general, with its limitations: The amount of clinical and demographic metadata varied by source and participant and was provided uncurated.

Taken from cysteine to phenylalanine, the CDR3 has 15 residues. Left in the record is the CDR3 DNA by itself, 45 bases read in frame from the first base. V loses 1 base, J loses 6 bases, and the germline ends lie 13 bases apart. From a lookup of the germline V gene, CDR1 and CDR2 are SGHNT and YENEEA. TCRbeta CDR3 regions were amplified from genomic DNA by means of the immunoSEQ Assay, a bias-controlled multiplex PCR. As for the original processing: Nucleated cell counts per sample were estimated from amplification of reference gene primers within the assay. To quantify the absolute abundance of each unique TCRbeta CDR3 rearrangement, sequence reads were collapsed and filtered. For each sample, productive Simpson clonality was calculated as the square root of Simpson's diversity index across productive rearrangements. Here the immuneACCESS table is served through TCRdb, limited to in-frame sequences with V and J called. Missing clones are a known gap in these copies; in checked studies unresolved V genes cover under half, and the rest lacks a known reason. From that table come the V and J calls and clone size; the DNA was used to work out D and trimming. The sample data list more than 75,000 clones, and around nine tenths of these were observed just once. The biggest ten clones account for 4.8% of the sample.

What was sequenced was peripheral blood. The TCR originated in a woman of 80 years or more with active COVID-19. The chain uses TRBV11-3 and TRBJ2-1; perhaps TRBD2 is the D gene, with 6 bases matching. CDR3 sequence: CASSLGGGALNEQFF. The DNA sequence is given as TGTGCCAGCAGCTTAGGAGGAGGGGCTCTCAATGAGCAGTTCTTC.